Listed here are 8 T cell receptor beta chains from one sample, sequenced in a study of blood T cell repertoires in COVID-19 (dated by TCRdb to 2020 to 2022). Receptors were amplified or captured by the immunoSEQ multiplex PCR assay. The clones in this table, taken by TCRdb from immuneACCESS, are in-frame only. Not every clone is retained; where verified, under half of the shortfall comes from an unresolved V gene, and the cause of the rest is unknown. This sample has approximately 390,000 clones in its table, and 85% to 90% of those were observed once. Of the sample, approximately 9.3% is held by the ten largest clones. Sequencing was done on a sample of PBMCs or T cells enriched from blood (not recorded which). These TCRs come from a woman between 45 and 60 years old who had recovered from COVID-19.

The chain recombines TRBV28 with TRBJ2-7; D gene unclear. This CDR3 has 13 residues. Germline CDR1 MDHEN, CDR2 SYDVKM. The V and J ends lost 5 bases and 3 bases respectively, with 11 bases between them. CDR3 protein: CASSPGSNYEQYF. In nucleotides, the CDR3 is TGTGCCAGCAGTCCCGGGTCAAACTACGAGCAGTACTTC.

This chain joins TRBV11-2 and TRBJ2-2; no reliable D call. Per the germline V gene, CDR1 is SGHAT and CDR2 is FQNNGV. V shed 1 base and J shed 1 base, with 4 bases lying between them. This CDR3 is 14 amino acids long. CDR3 DNA sequence: TGTGCCAGCAGCTTAGTACAGAACACCGGGGAGCTGTTTTTT. It yields the protein CASSLVQNTGELFF.

CDR3 DNA: TGTGCCGCCGAGACTCGGAATAACTATGGCTACACCTTC. Its protein product is CAAETRNNYGYTF. This sequence joins TRBV30 and TRBJ1-2; no firm D call. The CDR3 spans 13 residues. Germline V CDR1 and CDR2: GTSNPN, SVGIG (reference sequence). The ends were cut back, 8 bases at V and 1 base at J, with 14 bases in the middle.

The chain recombines TRBV11-2 with TRBJ1-6; D gene unclear. Germline V CDR1 and CDR2: SGHAT, FQNNGV. Trimming took 1 base from V and 6 from J, leaving 7 bases between them. This CDR3 contains 14 residues. The CDR3 sequence: CASSLGLINSPLHF. CDR3 bases: TGTGCCAGCAGCTTAGGACTGATTAATTCACCCCTCCACTTT.

The CDR3 DNA follows: TGTGCCAGTAGTACCCAGGGTGCCCAGCCCCAGCATTTT. This sequence encodes CASSTQGAQPQHF. The chain uses TRBV19 and TRBJ1-5, with D possibly matching TRBD1 (5 bases). V was cut by 4 bases and J by 7 bases, with 11 bases left in between. The CDR3 length is 13 residues. The germline gives CDR1 LNHDA, CDR2 SQIVND (reference sequence).

The gene calls are TRBV18 and TRBJ2-7, with a tentative D call TRBD2 (5 bases). The V gene lost 6 bases and the J gene lost 6 bases, with 12 bases spanning the gap. Germline V gives CDR1 KGHSH, CDR2 LQKENI. The CDR3 length is 12 residues. The CDR3, as DNA: TGTGCCAGCTCGCGGGTTCGGGGCGAGCAGTACTTC. Translating it yields CASSRVRGEQYF.

J is TRBJ1-5 and V is TRBV19, with 10 bases that match TRBD1. Germline V gene sequence: CDR1 LNHDA, CDR2 SQIVND (reference sequence). With 5 bases clipped from V and 9 bases from J, the junction kept 7 bases outside the gene matches. CDR3 length: 14 amino acids. This chain's CDR3 is CASSAGTGVRPQHF. In DNA form, the CDR3 reads TGTGCCAGTAGTGCTGGGACAGGGGTCCGGCCCCAGCATTTT.

The chain is built from TRBV18 and TRBJ2-7, with TRBD2 identical over 14 bases. V shed 2 bases and J 0 bases; nucleotides not matched to a gene: 0. The germline V gene has CDR1 KGHSH and CDR2 LQKENI. CDR3 length equals 16 residues. The CDR3 loop reads CASSPGLAGGSYEQYF. DNA for the CDR3: TGTGCCAGCTCACCAGGACTAGCGGGGGGCTCCTACGAGCAGTACTTC. Drawing the rest from reference TRBV18 and TRBJ2-7, the complete variable domain is NAGVMQNPRHLVRRRGQEARLRCSPMKGHSHVYWYRQLPEEGLKFMVYLQKENIIDESGMPKERFSAEFPKEGPSILRIQQVVRGDSAAYFCASSPGLAGGSYEQYFGPGTRLTVT.